This T cell receptor (beta chain) emerged from a study of cytomegalovirus exposure and HLA in healthy donors. General study findings and limits: A later analysis reportedly found fewer N-insertions in an Asian-associated ancestry cluster than the roughly 670-donor mean. A later analysis revealed that TCR association rates differed between HLA loci, peaking at DRB1 and bottoming out at HLA-C. It was 164 TCR beta chains that were listed as cytomegalovirus-associated.

This clone was found a few times. The antigen remains undetermined. PCR employed 60 Vbeta and 13 Jbeta primers. The authors' processing: In a later analysis, some 11 million of approximately 81 million unique beta chains occurred in at least two donors. Sequencing was performed with immunoSEQ multiplex PCR; in TCRdb, only in-frame clones are kept and a portion is missing. That table gives V, J and clone size, and the DNA gave D and trimming. The sample carries about 140,000 clones, just under 85% recorded once. The CDR3 contains 14 residues. Looked up from germline, CDR1 is LGHNA and CDR2 is YSLEER. Deletions cut 0 bases from V and 10 bases from J, with 12 bases between.

V and J are TRBV4-3 and TRBJ1-4; D may be TRBD1 (5 bases). Input material: PBMCs. This sequence originates from a woman in her 40s in good health and CMV-seronegative. The CDR3 reads CASSQELDKAKLFF. The CDR3 nucleotides read TGCGCCAGCAGCCAAGAGTTGGACAAAGCAAAACTGTTTTTT.